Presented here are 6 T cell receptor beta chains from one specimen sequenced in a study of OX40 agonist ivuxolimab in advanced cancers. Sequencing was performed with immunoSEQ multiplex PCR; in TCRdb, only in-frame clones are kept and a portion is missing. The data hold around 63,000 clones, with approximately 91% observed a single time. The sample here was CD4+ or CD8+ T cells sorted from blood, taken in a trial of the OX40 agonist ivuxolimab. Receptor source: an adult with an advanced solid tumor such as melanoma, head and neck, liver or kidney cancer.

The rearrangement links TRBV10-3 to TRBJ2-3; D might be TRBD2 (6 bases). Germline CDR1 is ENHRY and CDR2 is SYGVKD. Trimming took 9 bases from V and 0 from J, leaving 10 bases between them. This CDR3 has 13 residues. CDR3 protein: CAISGTSTDTQYF. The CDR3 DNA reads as TGTGCCATTTCCGGGACTAGCACAGATACGCAGTATTTT.

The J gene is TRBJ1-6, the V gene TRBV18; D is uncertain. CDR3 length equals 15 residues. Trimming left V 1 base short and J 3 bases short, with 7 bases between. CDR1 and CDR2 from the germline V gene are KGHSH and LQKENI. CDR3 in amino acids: CASSPQGSYNSPLHF. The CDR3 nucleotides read TGTGCCAGCTCACCACAGGGTAGCTATAATTCACCCCTCCACTTT.

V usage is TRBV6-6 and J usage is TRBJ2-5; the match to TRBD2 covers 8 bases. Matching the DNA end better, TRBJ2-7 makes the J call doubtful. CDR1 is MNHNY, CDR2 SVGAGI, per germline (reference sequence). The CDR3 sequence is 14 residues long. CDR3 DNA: TGTGCCAGCAGCCGGGAGGGCCCTCTGGGCGAGCAGTACTTC. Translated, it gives CASSREGPLGEQYF.

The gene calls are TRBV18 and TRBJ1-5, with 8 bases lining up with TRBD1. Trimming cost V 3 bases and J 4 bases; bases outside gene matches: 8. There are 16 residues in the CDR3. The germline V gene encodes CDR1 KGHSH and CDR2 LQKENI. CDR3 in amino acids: CASSPGQGAGNQPQHF. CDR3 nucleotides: TGTGCCAGCTCACCGGGGCAGGGGGCTGGTAATCAGCCCCAGCATTTT. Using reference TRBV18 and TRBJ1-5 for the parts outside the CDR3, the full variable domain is NAGVMQNPRHLVRRRGQEARLRCSPMKGHSHVYWYRQLPEEGLKFMVYLQKENIIDESGMPKERFSAEFPKEGPSILRIQQVVRGDSAAYFCASSPGQGAGNQPQHFGDGTRLSIL.

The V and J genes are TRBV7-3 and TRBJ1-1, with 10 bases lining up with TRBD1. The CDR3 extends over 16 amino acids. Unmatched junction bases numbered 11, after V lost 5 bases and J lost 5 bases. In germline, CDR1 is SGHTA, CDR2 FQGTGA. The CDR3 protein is CASSDHGTGEGTEAFF. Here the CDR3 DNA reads TGTGCCAGCAGCGACCACGGGACAGGGGAAGGGACTGAAGCTTTCTTT.

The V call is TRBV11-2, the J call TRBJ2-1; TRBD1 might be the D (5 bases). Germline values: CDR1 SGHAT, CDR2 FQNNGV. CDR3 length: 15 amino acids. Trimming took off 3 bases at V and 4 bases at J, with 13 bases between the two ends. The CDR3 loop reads CASSLVTELYNEQFF. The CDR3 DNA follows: TGTGCCAGCAGCTTGGTGACAGAACTTTACAATGAGCAGTTCTTC.